This TCR beta chain was captured by sequencing in a study of T cell repertoires in cytomegalovirus infection. Overall study context: Both recently identified HLA-C-restricted and well-studied HLA-B-restricted CMV epitopes were used in the study. CMV infection together with matching HLA type was indicated by public TCR beta signatures. Notes on the study in general: CMV carriers with the relevant HLA were identified by cumulative public TCR beta family frequency. Across the ex vivo response, the dominant clonotypes were HLA-C-restricted CMV-specific TCR beta clonotypes.

Concerning this clonotype itself: Antigen specificity is unknown.

TCRdb passed the reads through MiXCR, listing each CDR3 protein once. The sample lists approximately 300,000 distinct CDR3 sequences; 25% to 35% were seen once. V lost 0 bases and J 16 bases, leaving 16 bases between the germline ends. The CDR3 covers 13 residues. Germline loops: CDR1 SGHVS, CDR2 FNYEAQ. This clonotype was sampled from a human donor in good health (CMV status not recorded). Some clones in this sample may be carry-over from other donors' samples. The specimen comprised cultured PBMCs, sampled from culture after CMV antigen stimulation. V is TRBV7-6 and J is TRBJ2-1; possible D gene TRBD1, 6 bases. This chain's CDR3 is CASSLAQGRGVFF. The CDR3 coding sequence is TGTGCCAGCAGCTTAGCTCAGGGCAGGGGTGTCTTCTTC.